The 23 T cell receptor beta chains presented below share a single source sample, sequenced in a study of response to subunit inactivated influenza vaccine. TCRdb analysed the RT-PCR reads with MiXCR anew, one entry per CDR3 protein. The sample yields under 200,000 distinct CDR3 sequences, approximately 10% seen once. Sample: non-naive T cells sorted from PBMCs, taken about 40 days after vaccination. Receptors originate from a man in his fifties who received an inactivated influenza vaccine.

The table lists this clonotype with many counts. The genes are TRBV7-2 and TRBJ2-3; the D call may be TRBD1 or TRBD2 (5 bases each). V was cut by 4 bases and J by 0 bases, with 14 bases left in between. CDR1 is SGHTA and CDR2 is FQGNSA in the germline V gene. There are 16 residues in the CDR3. CDR3 DNA sequence: TGTGCCAGCAGCTCCTTCGGGACGGCTAGCACAGATACGCAGTATTTT. Translated, it gives CASSSFGTASTDTQYF.

The CDR3 DNA reads as TGTGCCAGCAGCTTAGGACTAGCGGGACCCAGCACAGATACGCAGTATTTT. It encodes CASSLGLAGPSTDTQYF. This rearrangement joins TRBV11-3 to TRBJ2-3; 11 bases are a match to TRBD2. Germline V gene data show CDR1 as SGHNT and CDR2 as YENEEA. The ends lost 1 base at V and 0 bases at J; junction bases unmatched: 3. This CDR3 is 17 amino acids long.

This clonotype showed up many times. This chain links TRBV9 with TRBJ2-5; D perhaps matches TRBD2 (6 bases). CDR3 length equals 16 residues. V was shortened by 0 bases and J by 0 bases, with 12 bases between the two germline ends. From germline, CDR1 is SGDLS and CDR2 YYNGEE. This CDR3 is CASSVDAGSYQETQYF. CDR3 DNA: TGTGCCAGCAGCGTAGATGCGGGATCGTACCAAGAGACCCAGTACTTC.

This clonotype showed up just once. V usage is TRBV6-1 and J usage is TRBJ2-1; TRBD2 matches 7 bases. The germline V gene has CDR1 MNHNS and CDR2 SASEGT. Trimming at V came to 1 base and at J to 10 bases, leaving 4 bases not matched to a gene. The CDR3 is made up of 13 amino acids. The CDR3 nucleotides are TGTGCCAGCAGTGAAGGACTAGCCAGAGAGCAGTTCTTC. Its translation is CASSEGLAREQFF.

The chain employs TRBV7-3 and TRBJ1-1; TRBD1 matches at 9 bases. CDR3 size: 12 residues. The trim removed 5 bases at V and 11 bases at J, leaving 6 bases unmatched. Germline values: CDR1 SGHTA, CDR2 FQGTGA. As DNA, the CDR3 is TGTGCCAGCAGCAAAGGGACAGGGAACGCTTTCTTT. Translated, it gives CASSKGTGNAFF.

The V and J genes are TRBV10-3 and TRBJ2-5; D remains unclear. V shed 5 bases and J shed 1 base, with 14 bases lying between them. The CDR3 totals 15 residues. CDR1 is ENHRY and CDR2 is SYGVKD in the germline V gene. CDR3 region: CAISSVLTAQETQYF. For the CDR3, the DNA is TGTGCCATCAGTTCAGTGCTAACCGCCCAAGAGACCCAGTACTTC.

This clonotype was picked up a small number of times. The chain recombines TRBV20-1 with TRBJ1-6; 8 bases align to TRBD1. Trimming took 2 bases from V and 9 from J; bases not matched to a gene: 9. There are 15 residues in the CDR3. Per germline, CDR1 DFQATT and CDR2 SNEGSKA (reference sequence). The CDR3 here is CSARTGDRGSSPLHF. As DNA, the CDR3 is TGCAGTGCTAGAACAGGAGACAGGGGATCTTCACCCCTCCACTTT.

DNA for the CDR3: TGTGCCACCACCCAAGATCCTGAGGGTTGTGAGACCCAGTACTTC. Residues: CATTQDPEGCETQYF. The V gene is TRBV3-1, the J gene TRBJ2-5, with TRBD2 as a possible D gene (5 bases). Germline V gene lookup returns CDR1 LGHDT and CDR2 YNNKEL (reference sequence). Trimming removed 10 bases at V and 5 bases at J, with 23 bases between. The length of the CDR3 is 15 residues.

This clonotype was counted between two and nine times. This chain connects TRBV5-1 to TRBJ2-5; D ambiguous. V lost 0 bases and J 2 bases, leaving 2 bases between the germline ends. This CDR3 is 12 amino acids long. Per the germline V gene, CDR1 is SGHRS and CDR2 is YFSETQ. This chain's CDR3 is CASSLEQETQYF. The CDR3 nucleotides read TGCGCCAGCAGCTTGGAGCAAGAGACCCAGTACTTC.

This clonotype showed up many times. The gene calls are TRBV4-3 and TRBJ1-2; D is possibly TRBD1 (5 bases). The germline CDR1 and CDR2 sequences are LGHNA and YSLEER. CDR3 size: 15 residues. Trimming stripped 0 bases from V and 4 bases from J, with 12 bases between. This CDR3 reads CASSQEVGQIYGYTF. The CDR3 DNA sequence: TGCGCCAGCAGCCAAGAAGTGGGGCAGATCTATGGCTACACCTTC.

This chain joins TRBV4-1 and TRBJ2-3, with D perhaps matching TRBD2 (5 bases). The V and J ends lost 4 bases and 5 bases respectively, with 13 bases between them. The CDR3 is 14 amino acids. Germline V gives CDR1 MGHRA, CDR2 YSYEKL. The CDR3 loop reads CASSPRANRDTQYF. The CDR3, as DNA: TGCGCCAGCAGCCCGCGGGCAAACAGAGATACGCAGTATTTT.

This clonotype was seen more than once but under ten times. The chain links TRBV3-1 to TRBJ2-1; 8 nucleotides line up with TRBD2. The germline V gene has CDR1 LGHDT and CDR2 YNNKEL (reference sequence). V shed 4 bases, J shed 7 bases, and the junction held 15 bases outside the gene matches. This CDR3 is built from 17 residues. CDR3 DNA: TGTGCCAGCAGCCCCTCAGCGGGGGTATCGGGGGAGAATGAGCAGTTCTTC. Protein: CASSPSAGVSGENEQFF.

This sequence joins TRBV12-3 or TRBV12-4 and TRBJ2-7; possible D gene TRBD2, 6 bases. The V and J ends lost 7 bases and 3 bases respectively, with 22 bases between them. The CDR3 length is 16 residues. The CDR3 is CASTSPEGFGGYEQYF. CDR3 nucleotide sequence: TGTGCCAGCACCTCTCCGGAGGGTTTTGGTGGCTACGAGCAGTACTTC.

This clonotype was recorded a few times. This chain links TRBV15 with TRBJ1-2; D call uncertain. The CDR3 contains 14 residues. V dropped 0 bases and J dropped 4 bases, with 9 bases sitting between them. Germline V lookup: CDR1 LNHNV, CDR2 YYDKDF (reference sequence). In nucleotides, the CDR3 is TGTGCCACCAGCAGAGATCTGACTGGCTATGGCTACACCTTC. Translation gives CATSRDLTGYGYTF.

Regarding this clonotype: A read error is possible here, since a much larger clone lies one base away. This chain connects TRBV3-1 to TRBJ2-1; D gene uncertain. Germline V gene lookup returns CDR1 LGHDT and CDR2 YNNKEL (reference sequence). The CDR3 sequence is 11 residues long. CDR3: CASSQFHEHFF. The CDR3 DNA reads TGTGCCAGCAGCCAATTCCATGAGCATTTCTTC.

Concerning this clonotype itself: One base away lies a much larger clone, so this may be a sequencing read error. The rearrangement joins TRBV4-1 to TRBJ1-3, with unresolved D. Germline-derived CDR1 and CDR2 are MGHRA and YSYEKL. The CDR3 spans 14 residues. In DNA, the CDR3 is TGCGTCAGCAGCCAAGATCCCCGTGCGGACACCATATATTTT. Translated, it gives CVSSQDPRADTIYF.

CDR3 DNA sequence: TGTGCCATCAGTGAGACGGCAGGGAAGCAGACCCAGTACTTC. It yields the protein CAISETAGKQTQYF. V usage is TRBV10-3 and J usage is TRBJ2-5, with D possibly TRBD1 on 5 matching bases. With 2 bases removed from V and 6 bases from J, the gap between germline ends came to 13 bases. Germline V lookup: CDR1 ENHRY, CDR2 SYGVKD. The CDR3 length is 14 residues.

The sample holds a few counts of this clonotype. This chain joins TRBV6-5 and TRBJ2-3; 10 nucleotides agree with TRBD2. Germline loops: CDR1 MNHEY, CDR2 SVGAGI. CDR3 size: 18 residues. V gave up 2 bases and J gave up 6 bases; unmatched junction bases: 14. CDR3 DNA sequence: TGTGCCAGCAGTTACGGAGGGATAGCGGGGGGCCACACGGATACGCAGTATTTT. It encodes CASSYGGIAGGHTDTQYF.

In its sample, this clonotype was seen a few times. The CDR3 DNA reads as TGTGCCAGCAGTTTATCAGGGGGGAGCCGCACAGATACGCAGTATTTT. Amino acid sequence: CASSLSGGSRTDTQYF. The chain uses TRBV28 and TRBJ2-3, with D perhaps matching TRBD1 (7 bases). Germline CDR1 MDHEN, CDR2 SYDVKM. The CDR3 totals 16 residues. Deletions cut 1 base from V and 1 base from J, with 12 bases between. Drawing the rest from reference TRBV28 and TRBJ2-3, the complete variable domain is DVKVTQSSRYLVKRTGEKVFLECVQDMDHENMFWYRQDPGLGLRLIYFSYDVKMKEKGDIPEGYSVSREKKERFSLILESASTNQTSMYLCASSLSGGSRTDTQYFGPGTRLTVL.

The rearrangement joins TRBV20-1 to TRBJ2-3; D ambiguous. Between the trimmed V and J ends, which lost 4 bases and 3 bases, there was a span of 17 bases. The CDR3 loop spans 15 amino acids. Germline CDR1 is DFQATT and CDR2 is SNEGSKA (reference sequence). CDR3 bases: TGCAGTGCTACCGCCCTGTATATCTCGACAGATACGCAGTATTTT. It translates to CSATALYISTDTQYF.

This clonotype was found many times. This chain connects TRBV7-9 to TRBJ1-1; no definite D call. The CDR3 is 12 amino acids. The germline V gene has CDR1 SEHNR and CDR2 FQNEAQ (reference sequence). Trimming stripped 3 bases from V and 3 bases from J, with 5 bases between. The CDR3 DNA sequence: TGTGCCAGCAGCTTTGGCGACACTGAAGCTTTCTTT. It translates to CASSFGDTEAFF.

This clonotype has only a few counts. This rearrangement joins TRBV29-1 to TRBJ2-5, with TRBD2 as a possible D gene (7 bases). The CDR3 length is 13 residues. Germline CDR1 SQVTM, CDR2 ANQGSEA. V lost 5 bases and J 5 bases, leaving 15 bases between the germline ends. CDR3 bases: TGCAGCGTTACGGGGGGCGGTGGGGAGACCCAGTACTTC. This encodes CSVTGGGGETQYF.

The chain employs TRBV29-1 and TRBJ2-1, with 10 bases identical to TRBD2. With 2 bases clipped from V and 10 bases from J, the junction kept 5 bases outside the gene matches. This CDR3 is 13 amino acids long. Germline-derived CDR1 and CDR2 are SQVTM and ANQGSEA. The CDR3 DNA follows: TGCAGCGTTGAAAAAGGTAGCGGGGGGGAGCAGTTCTTC. Its translation: CSVEKGSGGEQFF.